This is a list of T cell receptor beta chains from one sample in a study of T-cell memory formation after mild COVID-19. TCRdb fed the 5' RACE reads into MiXCR, producing one record per CDR3 protein. The sample contains about 450,000 distinct CDR3 sequences, 20% to 30% of which appear only once. The sequenced sample consisted of PBMCs or a T cell subset sorted from them (not recorded which). The source of these receptors is an adult woman who had mild COVID-19 (a few samples of this study predate the infection). Cell type and time point are not known. Both conserved end residues are part of each CDR3. D genes are given only for firm matches. Not every row has a clone size; where given, it reads once, few, many or a size class.

J: TRBJ2-3; D: TRBD2; V: TRBV7-3; size: few; CDR3: CASSPTSGGPGITQYF; DNA: TGTGCCAGCAGCCCGACTAGCGGGGGGCCGGGGATAACGCAGTATTTT
J: TRBJ2-1; D: TRBD2; V: TRBV7-6; size: NA; CDR3: CASSLGGGIAYNEQFF; DNA: TGTGCCAGCAGCTTAGGGGGGGGAATAGCCTACAATGAGCAGTTCTTC
J: TRBJ2-1; D: TRBD1; V: TRBV5-1; size: few; CDR3: CASSTGTGGGEQFF; DNA: TGCGCCAGCAGCACCGGGACAGGGGGTGGTGAGCAGTTCTTC
J: TRBJ2-3; D: TRBD2; V: TRBV20-1; size: few; CDR3: CSASGLTSGTDTQYF; DNA: TGCAGTGCTAGTGGGTTGACTAGCGGTACAGATACGCAGTATTTT
J: TRBJ2-2; D: NA; V: TRBV30; size: NA; CDR3: CAWSHNTGELFF; DNA: TGTGCCTGGAGTCATAACACCGGGGAGCTGTTTTTT
J: TRBJ2-1; D: TRBD2; V: TRBV27; size: few; CDR3: CASSLYPGLAGRANEQFF; DNA: TGTGCCAGCAGTTTGTATCCGGGACTAGCGGGACGCGCCAATGAGCAGTTCTTC
J: TRBJ1-5; D: TRBD1; V: TRBV2; size: few; CDR3: CASSDPGQGYDQPQHF; DNA: TGTGCCAGCAGCGACCCGGGACAGGGGTATGATCAGCCCCAGCATTTT
J: TRBJ2-3; D: TRBD2; V: TRBV7-2; size: NA; CDR3: CASSSRGSGRVGDTQYF; DNA: TGTGCCAGCAGTTCCCGGGGTAGCGGGAGGGTTGGAGATACGCAGTATTTT
J: TRBJ2-7; D: NA; V: TRBV30; size: NA; CDR3: CAWSVGPSDHEQYF; DNA: TGTGCCTGGAGTGTAGGCCCTAGCGACCACGAGCAGTACTTC
J: TRBJ2-7; D: NA; V: TRBV7-6; size: few; CDR3: CASSSLTRPEQYF; DNA: TGTGCCAGCAGCTCTCTCACGAGGCCCGAGCAGTACTTC
J: TRBJ1-6; D: NA; V: TRBV10-1; size: NA; CDR3: CARRMGSSPLHF; DNA: TGCGCCAGGAGGATGGGGAGTTCACCCCTCCACTTT
J: TRBJ1-2; D: NA; V: TRBV5-1; size: few; CDR3: CASSIDGTNYGYTF; DNA: TGCGCCAGCAGCATCGACGGTACTAACTATGGCTACACCTTC
J: TRBJ1-5; D: NA; V: TRBV7-8; size: few; CDR3: CASSLTQVGNQPQHF; DNA: TGTGCCAGCAGCTTAACCCAGGTCGGCAATCAGCCCCAGCATTTT
J: TRBJ2-7; D: NA; V: TRBV7-9; size: NA; CDR3: CASQGPGSYEQYF; DNA: TGTGCCAGCCAGGGCCCAGGCTCCTACGAGCAGTACTTC
J: TRBJ2-2; D: TRBD1; V: TRBV25-1; size: NA; CDR3: CASMGQTYTGELFF; DNA: TGTGCCAGCATGGGACAGACGTACACCGGGGAGCTGTTTTTT
J: TRBJ2-7; D: TRBD2; V: TRBV6-5; size: few; CDR3: CASSSTRTSGLRGQYF; DNA: TGTGCCAGCAGTTCGACGCGGACTAGCGGTCTCCGGGGGCAGTACTTC
J: TRBJ2-5; D: NA; V: TRBV5-1; size: few; CDR3: CASSRQAEETQYF; DNA: TGCGCCAGCAGTAGGCAGGCCGAAGAGACCCAGTACTTC
J: TRBJ2-4; D: NA; V: TRBV11-2; size: NA; CDR3: CASSSTREAAKNIQYF; DNA: TGTGCCAGCAGCTCTACTAGAGAGGCTGCCAAAAACATTCAGTACTTC
J: TRBJ2-2; D: NA; V: TRBV6-5; size: NA; CDR3: CASSKGYDFVTGELFF; DNA: TGTGCCAGCAGCAAAGGGTACGACTTTGTCACCGGGGAGCTGTTTTTT
J: TRBJ2-1; D: NA; V: TRBV7-7; size: NA; CDR3: CASSPGVALINEQFF; DNA: TGTGCTAGCAGCCCCGGCGTAGCGCTCATTAATGAGCAGTTCTTC
J: TRBJ2-7; D: TRBD1; V: TRBV29-1; size: few; CDR3: CSVRPGQGAYEQYF; DNA: TGCAGCGTCCGACCGGGACAGGGTGCCTACGAGCAGTACTTC
J: TRBJ2-3; D: NA; V: TRBV5-1; size: few; CDR3: CASSLYRDTDTQYF; DNA: TGCGCCAGCAGCTTGTACAGGGACACAGATACGCAGTATTTT
J: TRBJ1-3; D: TRBD1; V: TRBV6-5; size: NA; CDR3: CASSYDRAARNTIYF; DNA: TGTGCCAGCAGTTACGACAGGGCGGCTAGAAACACCATATATTTT
J: TRBJ2-3; D: NA; V: TRBV13; size: once; CDR3: CASSLSSFRDTQYF; DNA: TGTGCCAGCAGCCTTTCTAGCTTCCGCGATACGCAGTATTTT
J: TRBJ2-2; D: NA; V: TRBV11-3; size: many; CDR3: CASSLPGTGELFF; DNA: TGTGCCAGCAGCTTACCCGGAACCGGGGAGCTGTTTTTT
J: TRBJ2-3; D: TRBD1; V: TRBV6-5; size: NA; CDR3: CASRDRGANTDTQYF; DNA: TGTGCCAGCAGAGACAGGGGAGCCAACACAGATACGCAGTATTTT
J: TRBJ2-3; D: NA; V: TRBV28; size: many; CDR3: CASSLVDTQYF; DNA: TGTGCCAGCAGTTTGGTGGATACGCAGTATTTT
J: TRBJ1-3; D: TRBD1; V: TRBV7-6; size: few; CDR3: CASGGPGGTGGSGNTIYF; DNA: TGTGCCAGCGGGGGGCCCGGCGGGACAGGCGGGTCTGGAAACACCATATATTTT
J: TRBJ2-7; D: NA; V: TRBV7-2; size: few; CDR3: CASSIIGTAAWYEQYF; DNA: TGTGCCAGCAGCATCATCGGGACTGCTGCCTGGTACGAGCAGTACTTC
J: TRBJ2-7; D: NA; V: TRBV6-5; size: NA; CDR3: CASSPIAALAGEYF; DNA: TGTGCCAGCAGTCCTATAGCGGCCCTTGCTGGGGAGTACTTC
J: TRBJ2-3; D: TRBD2; V: TRBV30; size: NA; CDR3: CAWSVLAGSGTDTQYF; DNA: TGTGCCTGGAGTGTTCTAGCGGGGTCGGGCACAGATACGCAGTATTTT
J: TRBJ2-7; D: TRBD1; V: TRBV5-1; size: NA; CDR3: CASSTRTGGDEQYF; DNA: TGCGCCAGCAGCACCCGGACAGGGGGGGACGAGCAGTACTTC
J: TRBJ1-1; D: TRBD1; V: TRBV28; size: NA; CDR3: CASSLRDRAMNTEAFF; DNA: TGTGCCAGCAGTTTGAGGGACAGAGCCATGAACACTGAAGCTTTCTTT
J: TRBJ2-1; D: TRBD1; V: TRBV2; size: many; CDR3: CASRWDRGYNEQFF; DNA: TGTGCCAGCAGATGGGACAGGGGGTACAATGAGCAGTTCTTC
J: TRBJ2-2; D: NA; V: TRBV5-5; size: few; CDR3: CASSGTGTNTGELFF; DNA: TGTGCCAGCAGCGGGACCGGGACGAACACCGGGGAGCTGTTTTTT
J: TRBJ2-7; D: TRBD2; V: TRBV24-1; size: once; CDR3: CATSGLGLAGNYEQYF; DNA: TGTGCCACCAGTGGACTTGGACTAGCGGGAAACTACGAGCAGTACTTC
J: TRBJ2-1; D: TRBD1; V: TRBV2; size: NA; CDR3: CASRDRGTWNEQFF; DNA: TGTGCCAGCAGAGACAGGGGGACTTGGAATGAGCAGTTCTTC
J: TRBJ2-1; D: NA; V: TRBV29-1; size: NA; CDR3: CSGVQGGEQFF; DNA: TGCAGCGGGGTCCAGGGAGGAGAGCAGTTCTTC
J: TRBJ2-7; D: NA; V: TRBV7-2; size: few; CDR3: CASSPQIFSYEQYF; DNA: TGTGCCAGCAGCCCACAGATATTCTCCTACGAGCAGTACTTC
J: TRBJ1-2; D: TRBD1; V: TRBV6-5; size: many; CDR3: CASSYEGQSYGYTF; DNA: TGTGCCAGCAGTTACGAGGGACAGAGCTATGGCTACACCTTC
J: TRBJ2-7; D: TRBD2; V: TRBV4-3; size: NA; CDR3: CASSQDIAGDAYEQYF; DNA: TGCGCCAGCAGCCAAGATATAGCGGGAGATGCCTACGAGCAGTACTTC
J: TRBJ2-7; D: NA; V: TRBV29-1; size: few; CDR3: CSVVVLSRDEQYF; DNA: TGCAGCGTTGTAGTGCTGAGTCGTGACGAGCAGTACTTC
J: TRBJ2-3; D: TRBD2; V: TRBV19; size: NA; CDR3: CASILRGTSGTDTQYF; DNA: TGTGCCAGTATTCTAAGGGGGACTAGCGGCACAGATACGCAGTATTTT
J: TRBJ2-7; D: TRBD1; V: TRBV20-1; size: few; CDR3: CSARGDRDTYEQYF; DNA: TGCAGTGCTAGGGGGGACAGGGACACGTACGAGCAGTACTTC
J: TRBJ1-1; D: NA; V: TRBV24-1; size: NA; CDR3: CATSDADTEAFF; DNA: TGTGCCACCAGTGACGCTGACACTGAAGCTTTCTTT
J: TRBJ2-4; D: TRBD2; V: TRBV30; size: few; CDR3: CAWSVQAGVNIQYF; DNA: TGTGCCTGGAGTGTACAAGCGGGAGTAAACATTCAGTACTTC
J: TRBJ2-7; D: TRBD2; V: TRBV9; size: NA; CDR3: CASSAHPTTGTTSYEQYF; DNA: TGTGCCAGCAGCGCGCACCCTACCACCGGGACTACCTCCTACGAGCAGTACTTC
J: TRBJ2-1; D: TRBD1; V: TRBV4-3; size: few; CDR3: CASSQSWTGSYNEQFF; DNA: TGCGCCAGCAGCCAATCCTGGACAGGCTCCTACAATGAGCAGTTCTTC
J: TRBJ1-2; D: NA; V: TRBV7-9; size: few; CDR3: CASSSKGVDGYTF; DNA: TGTGCCAGCAGTTCCAAGGGGGTAGATGGCTACACCTTC
J: TRBJ2-7; D: NA; V: TRBV7-8; size: NA; CDR3: CASSSRRLSSYEQYF; DNA: TGTGCCAGCAGCTCTCGGAGACTATCCAGCTACGAGCAGTACTTC
J: TRBJ1-2; D: NA; V: TRBV24-1; size: NA; CDR3: CATSDSVGYTF; DNA: TGTGCCACCTCCGACTCAGTCGGCTACACCTTC
J: TRBJ2-2; D: NA; V: TRBV7-9; size: NA; CDR3: CASTDTRTGELFF; DNA: TGTGCCAGCACCGATACCCGTACCGGGGAGCTGTTTTTT
J: TRBJ2-7; D: TRBD2; V: TRBV6-1; size: few; CDR3: CASSEFTSGTYEQYF; DNA: TGTGCCAGCAGTGAATTCACTAGCGGAACCTACGAGCAGTACTTC
J: TRBJ1-2; D: NA; V: TRBV19; size: NA; CDR3: CASSRELRTNYGYTF; DNA: TGTGCCAGTAGTAGAGAACTTCGGACTAACTATGGCTACACCTTC